This is a list of T cell receptor beta chains from one sample in a study of regulatory T cells in long-lasting Graves disease. TCRdb reanalysed the multiplex PCR reads using MiXCR and keeps one entry per CDR3 protein. This sample has about 500,000 distinct CDR3 sequences, with 15% to 20% found just once. The same sample was also studied in work on T cells in Graves' hyperthyroidism and ophthalmopathy.

This sample comprised peripheral blood mononuclear cells (PBMCs), obtained at new diagnosis, from a patient treated with antithyroid drugs. The receptors were gathered from a man aged 40-49 years with Graves disease. Each CDR3 is given with its conserved first and last residue. The order of the fields is D gene, J gene, V gene, clone size, CDR3 protein, CDR3 DNA. D genes are given only for firm matches. Clone size is shown for a subset of rows, as once, few, many or a class of expanded clone.

D gene: .
J gene: TRBJ1-4
V gene: TRBV20-1
clone size: few
CDR3 protein: CSARGAVLEKLFF
CDR3 DNA: TGCAGTGCTAGGGGGGCAGTCCTCGAAAAACTGTTTTTT

D gene: .
J gene: TRBJ2-5
V gene: TRBV12-3/TRBV12-4
clone size: .
CDR3 protein: CASSFFWSPEEETQYF
CDR3 DNA: TGTGCCAGCAGTTTTTTTTGGAGCCCTGAGGAGGAGACCCAGTACTTC

D gene: TRBD2
J gene: TRBJ2-3
V gene: TRBV13
clone size: .
CDR3 protein: CASSLDLGLAGVADTQYF
CDR3 DNA: TGTGCCAGCAGCTTAGACCTGGGACTAGCGGGAGTTGCAGATACGCAGTATTTT

D gene: .
J gene: TRBJ2-7
V gene: TRBV6-1
clone size: .
CDR3 protein: CASTSAYEQYF
CDR3 DNA: TGTGCCAGCACATCTGCCTACGAGCAGTACTTC

D gene: .
J gene: TRBJ2-1
V gene: TRBV6-9
clone size: few
CDR3 protein: CASSYTSDTYNEQFF
CDR3 DNA: TGTGCCAGCAGTTACACGTCGGATACCTACAATGAGCAGTTCTTC

D gene: .
J gene: TRBJ1-4
V gene: TRBV28
clone size: many
CDR3 protein: CASSLGDSVNEKLFF
CDR3 DNA: TGTGCCAGCAGTTTAGGTGATTCAGTGAATGAAAAACTGTTTTTT

D gene: .
J gene: TRBJ2-1
V gene: TRBV6-1
clone size: .
CDR3 protein: CASRCEQFF
CDR3 DNA: TGTGCCAGCCGGTGTGAGCAGTTCTTC

D gene: .
J gene: TRBJ1-1
V gene: TRBV6-1
clone size: .
CDR3 protein: CASSPGWVSTEAFF
CDR3 DNA: TGTGCCAGCAGTCCCGGTTGGGTCAGCACTGAAGCTTTCTTT

D gene: .
J gene: TRBJ2-1
V gene: TRBV19
clone size: few
CDR3 protein: CASSSHRRINNEQFF
CDR3 DNA: TGTGCCAGTAGTTCCCACAGGAGGATCAACAATGAGCAGTTCTTC

D gene: .
J gene: TRBJ2-1
V gene: TRBV6-1
clone size: many
CDR3 protein: CASSELTGFGEQFF
CDR3 DNA: TGTGCCAGCAGTGAGCTAACAGGGTTCGGTGAGCAGTTCTTC

D gene: .
J gene: TRBJ1-1
V gene: TRBV4-1
clone size: .
CDR3 protein: CASSQVRLNTEAFF
CDR3 DNA: TGCGCCAGCAGCCAAGTCCGGCTGAACACTGAAGCTTTCTTT

D gene: TRBD1
J gene: TRBJ2-2
V gene: TRBV11-2
clone size: .
CDR3 protein: CASSLDLVQGDTGELFF
CDR3 DNA: TGTGCCAGCAGCTTAGATCTGGTCCAGGGGGACACCGGGGAGCTGTTTTTT

D gene: .
J gene: TRBJ2-3
V gene: TRBV28
clone size: few
CDR3 protein: CASSLGSPGDTDTQYF
CDR3 DNA: TGTGCCAGCAGTTTAGGGTCTCCGGGAGACACAGATACGCAGTATTTT

D gene: TRBD2
J gene: TRBJ2-5
V gene: TRBV2
clone size: many
CDR3 protein: CASSASGRASRETQYF
CDR3 DNA: TGTGCCAGCAGTGCTAGCGGGAGAGCCTCTCGCGAGACCCAGTACTTC

D gene: .
J gene: TRBJ1-6
V gene: TRBV6-5
clone size: .
CDR3 protein: CASSYPRDTDNSPLHF
CDR3 DNA: TGTGCCAGCAGTTACCCTCGGGACACGGATAATTCACCCCTCCACTTT

D gene: TRBD2
J gene: TRBJ2-4
V gene: TRBV11-2
clone size: .
CDR3 protein: CASRYTSGSKRFF
CDR3 DNA: TGTGCCAGCAGATATACTAGCGGGAGCAAGAGGTTCTTC

D gene: .
J gene: TRBJ2-7
V gene: TRBV20-1
clone size: many
CDR3 protein: CSGLAYEQYF
CDR3 DNA: TGCAGTGGTCTCGCCTACGAGCAGTACTTC

D gene: TRBD2
J gene: TRBJ2-1
V gene: TRBV14
clone size: many
CDR3 protein: CASSQWTSGYNEQFF
CDR3 DNA: TGTGCCAGCAGCCAATGGACTAGCGGGTACAATGAGCAGTTCTTC

D gene: .
J gene: TRBJ2-1
V gene: TRBV6-1
clone size: many
CDR3 protein: CASSRAPLIVEQFF
CDR3 DNA: TGTGCCAGCAGTAGGGCTCCCCTTATTGTTGAGCAGTTCTTC

D gene: .
J gene: TRBJ1-5
V gene: TRBV4-2
clone size: few
CDR3 protein: CASSQVRSGNQPQHF
CDR3 DNA: TGTGCCAGCAGCCAAGTAAGATCAGGAAATCAGCCCCAGCATTTT

D gene: .
J gene: TRBJ1-1
V gene: TRBV30
clone size: many
CDR3 protein: CAWGGLVDTEAFF
CDR3 DNA: TGTGCCTGGGGGGGGCTCGTTGATACTGAAGCTTTCTTT

D gene: .
J gene: TRBJ1-4
V gene: TRBV4-2
clone size: .
CDR3 protein: CASSQETAFEKLFF
CDR3 DNA: TGTGCCAGCAGCCAGGAGACAGCCTTTGAAAAACTGTTTTTT

D gene: TRBD2
J gene: TRBJ2-5
V gene: TRBV7-9
clone size: .
CDR3 protein: CASSWTSDQGTQYF
CDR3 DNA: TGTGCCAGCAGCTGGACTAGCGATCAAGGGACCCAGTACTTC

D gene: .
J gene: TRBJ2-7
V gene: TRBV25-1
clone size: .
CDR3 protein: CASSEPRTPYEQYF
CDR3 DNA: TGTGCCAGCAGTGAACCCCGGACTCCCTACGAGCAGTACTTC